The 23 T cell receptor beta chains reported below all come from one sample, sequenced in a study of T cell responses to AZD1222 COVID-19 vaccine. Generated by immunoSEQ multiplex PCR, the TCRdb table keeps only in-frame clones and is missing some. The table has over 150,000 clones, approximately 90% seen once. The sequencing used peripheral blood, collected on day 0 of AZD1222 vaccination. The receptors originated from an adult in good health.

The chain recombines TRBV7-8 with TRBJ1-3; perhaps TRBD1 as D (6 bases). The CDR3 is 15 residues long. Trimming left V 5 bases short and J 9 bases short, with 20 bases between. CDR1 is SGHVS and CDR2 is FQNEAQ in the germline V gene. The DNA of the CDR3 is TGTGCCAGCAGCGCGGCCGGGACACGCAGAAGCACCATATATTTT. It encodes CASSAAGTRRSTIYF.

In its sample, this clone was seen once. The chain links TRBV7-2 to TRBJ2-1; the match to TRBD2 covers 10 bases. The CDR3 length is 17 residues. CDR1 and CDR2 from the germline V gene are SGHTA and FQGNSA. V dropped 1 base and J dropped 7; count of bases not matched to a gene: 10. The CDR3 DNA reads TGTGCCAGCAGCTTAGAGGGGCTAGCGGGGGCGGGAAATGAGCAGTTCTTC. Translated: CASSLEGLAGAGNEQFF.

In DNA, the CDR3 is TGTGCCAGCACTCCGGGACAGGGGAACACTGAAGCTTTCTTT. This sequence encodes CASTPGQGNTEAFF. This chain joins TRBV9 and TRBJ1-1; 9 nucleotides match TRBD1. Per germline, CDR1 SGDLS and CDR2 YYNGEE. With 6 bases clipped from V and 1 base from J, the junction kept 4 bases outside the gene matches. The CDR3 spans 14 residues.

The J gene is TRBJ1-1, the V gene TRBV9; D gene uncertain. CDR1 SGDLS and CDR2 YYNGEE come from the germline V gene. The CDR3 is made up of 14 amino acids. The V end was cut by 0 bases, the J end by 0 bases, with 6 bases between. The CDR3 DNA sequence: TGTGCCAGCAGCGTAGCACAGATGAACACTGAAGCTTTCTTT. It encodes CASSVAQMNTEAFF. Variable domain in full (rest from reference TRBV9 and TRBJ1-1): DSGVTQTPKHLITATGQRVTLRCSPRSGDLSVYWYQQSLDQGLQFLIQYYNGEERAKGNILERFSAQQFPDLHSELNLSSLELGDSALYFCASSVAQMNTEAFFGQGTRLTVV.

This chain joins TRBV11-2 and TRBJ2-5; 10 bases are a match to TRBD2. After removal of 5 bases from V and 4 bases from J, the junction contained 16 bases not matched to a gene. Germline V CDR1 and CDR2: SGHAT, FQNNGV. The CDR3 is 18 amino acids. CDR3 nucleotides: TGTGCCAGCAGCCAGGATGAGCTAGCGGGGGCCCCGGGAGAGACCCAGTACTTC. Its protein is CASSQDELAGAPGETQYF.

The chain is built from TRBV19 and TRBJ1-2, with D perhaps matching TRBD1 (6 bases). Trimming removed 0 bases from V and 4 bases from J, with 18 bases in between. This CDR3 comprises 17 residues. CDR1 and CDR2 (germline): LNHDA, SQIVND (reference sequence). The CDR3 sequence: CASSIELDRTRSYGYTF. The CDR3 nucleotides read TGTGCCAGTAGTATAGAACTCGACAGGACTAGAAGCTATGGCTACACCTTC.

This chain links TRBV6-5 with TRBJ1-4; the D is unclear. The CDR3 contains 11 residues. With 7 bases removed from V and 4 bases from J, the gap between germline ends came to 4 bases. Germline CDR1 reads MNHEY; CDR2 reads SVGAGI. The CDR3 DNA follows: TGTGCCAGCAACTTTAATGAAAAACTGTTTTTT. This encodes CASNFNEKLFF.

V and J are TRBV9 and TRBJ2-2; a weak D match, TRBD2 (6 bases). V was trimmed by 0 bases and J by 2 bases, leaving 11 bases between them. CDR3 size: 16 residues. In germline, CDR1 is SGDLS, CDR2 YYNGEE. The CDR3 DNA reads as TGTGCCAGCAGCGTAGGCGGGGACGCTAACACCGGGGAGCTGTTTTTT. This encodes CASSVGGDANTGELFF.

The sample holds a few counts of this clone. For the CDR3, the DNA is TGTGCCAGCAGCTTAGAGGGTGCCCCCACCGGGGAGCTGTTTTTT. Its translation: CASSLEGAPTGELFF. The chain links TRBV11-2 to TRBJ2-2; D call uncertain. CDR1 is SGHAT, CDR2 FQNNGV, per germline. V was cut by 0 bases and J by 4 bases, with 9 bases left in between. The CDR3 is made up of 15 amino acids.

V gene TRBV6-5 combines with J gene TRBJ1-2; D call uncertain. V was shortened by 10 bases and J by 0 bases, with 12 bases between the two germline ends. The CDR3 extends over 13 amino acids. Germline CDR1 reads MNHEY; CDR2 reads SVGAGI. CDR3 sequence (DNA): TGTGCCATTACTGGGCAGGCTAACTATGGCTACACCTTC. Its protein product is CAITGQANYGYTF.

This clone was observed a handful of times. The J gene is TRBJ1-2, the V gene TRBV6-5, with a possible D match to TRBD1 (6 bases). Germline V gene data show CDR1 as MNHEY and CDR2 as SVGAGI. The CDR3 totals 13 residues. V gave up 5 bases and J gave up 2 bases, with 9 bases separating them. CDR3 DNA sequence: TGTGCCAGCAGTCCGACAGGAAACTATGGCTACACCTTC. Protein product: CASSPTGNYGYTF.

The chain couples TRBV4-1 to TRBJ1-2, with D unclear. The CDR3 has 14 residues. Germline lookup yields CDR1 MGHRA and CDR2 YSYEKL. V shed 4 bases and J shed 2 bases, with 11 bases lying between them. For the CDR3, the DNA is TGCGCCAGCAGCCCGTATACGGGGAACTATGGCTACACCTTC. As protein: CASSPYTGNYGYTF.

The J gene is TRBJ1-1, the V gene TRBV5-4; D gene ambiguous. The CDR3 sequence is 13 residues long. V lost 0 bases, J lost 7 bases, and 10 bases lay in between. CDR1 and CDR2 (germline): SGHNT, YYREEE (reference sequence). The CDR3 region is CASSLGAELEAFF. The DNA for the CDR3 is TGTGCCAGCAGCTTGGGAGCAGAGCTTGAAGCTTTCTTT.

The chain links TRBV7-8 to TRBJ2-1; perhaps TRBD1 as D (6 bases). The length of the CDR3 is 12 residues. V was clipped by 2 bases and J by 7 bases, with 6 bases between them. Germline lookup yields CDR1 SGHVS and CDR2 FQNEAQ. The chain's CDR3 is CASSLRGNEQFF. CDR3 bases: TGTGCCAGCAGCTTAAGGGGGAATGAGCAGTTCTTC.

The V gene is TRBV18, the J gene TRBJ2-5, with D possibly matching TRBD2 (7 bases). The germline gives CDR1 KGHSH, CDR2 LQKENI. V was shortened by 2 bases and J by 4 bases, with 11 bases between the two germline ends. The CDR3 totals 14 residues. The CDR3 region is CASSPGLGGETQYF. For the CDR3, the DNA is TGTGCCAGCTCACCAGGACTAGGGGGAGAGACCCAGTACTTC.

This sequence joins TRBV19 and TRBJ1-3; weak D call: TRBD1 (5 bases). Trimming took 4 bases from V and 0 from J, leaving 10 bases between them. The germline V gene encodes CDR1 LNHDA and CDR2 SQIVND (reference sequence). The CDR3 contains 15 residues. CDR3 sequence (DNA): TGTGCCAGTAGTACCTCAGGGAGCTCTGGAAACACCATATATTTT. Amino acid sequence: CASSTSGSSGNTIYF.

CDR3 protein: CASSLEVQGRAQFF. The CDR3 region has the DNA TGCGCCAGCAGCTTGGAGGTCCAGGGGCGGGCGCAGTTCTTC. The rearrangement joins TRBV5-1 to TRBJ2-1; TRBD1 might be the D (6 bases). The CDR3 is made up of 14 amino acids. The germline CDR1 and CDR2 sequences are SGHRS and YFSETQ. V lost 0 bases to trimming and J lost 12 bases, with 16 bases between them.

The sample holds one count of this clone. V usage is TRBV6-2 or TRBV6-3 and J usage is TRBJ2-7; 9 nucleotides align to TRBD1. The germline gives CDR1 MNHEY, CDR2 SVGEGT. Trimming at V came to 2 bases and at J to 5 bases, leaving 7 bases not matched to a gene. The CDR3 has 15 residues. CDR3 amino acids: CASSYAGQGGHEQYF. In DNA form, the CDR3 reads TGTGCCAGCAGTTACGCGGGACAGGGCGGACACGAGCAGTACTTC.

Comment on this clone: The sample contains more than one DNA sequence encoding this CDR3. The chain has TRBV5-6 and TRBJ2-6; no reliable D call. The CDR3 extends over 15 amino acids. Between the trimmed V and J ends, which lost 0 bases and 1 base, there was a span of 5 bases. Germline V CDR1 and CDR2: SGHDT, YYEEEE. The CDR3 reads CASSLAGSGANVLTF. The CDR3 nucleotides read TGTGCCAGCAGCTTGGCGGGTTCTGGGGCCAACGTCCTGACTTTC. The full variable domain, completed using reference TRBV5-6 and TRBJ2-6, is DAGVTQSPTHLIKTRGQQVTLRCSPKSGHDTVSWYQQALGQGPQFIFQYYEEEERQRGNFPDRFSGHQFPNYSSELNVNALLLGDSALYLCASSLAGSGANVLTFGAGSRLTVL.

The chain carries TRBV11-2 and TRBJ2-7, with 8 bases fitting TRBD1. V lost 1 base to trimming and J lost 2 bases; unmatched junction nucleotides: 4. The CDR3 length is 15 residues. Germline V gene data show CDR1 as SGHAT and CDR2 as FQNNGV. The CDR3 bases are TGTGCCAGCAGCTTAGCCAGGGGGCTTACCTACGAGCAGTACTTC. It is translated as CASSLARGLTYEQYF. Full variable domain (remainder filled in from reference TRBV11-2 and TRBJ2-7): EAGVAQSPRYKIIEKRQSVAFWCNPISGHATLYWYQQILGQGPKLLIQFQNNGVVDDSQLPKDRFSAERLKGVDSTLKIQPAKLEDSAVYLCASSLARGLTYEQYFGPGTRLTVT.

The chain carries TRBV4-2 and TRBJ1-4, with 10 bases aligning to TRBD1. This CDR3 contains 15 residues. Germline CDR1 LGHNA, CDR2 YNFKEQ. J gave up 8 bases and V 4 bases, and 7 bases lay outside the gene matches. The CDR3 protein is CASSPWDRGREKLFF. In DNA, the CDR3 is TGTGCCAGCAGCCCCTGGGACAGGGGTAGGGAAAAACTGTTTTTT.

This sequence joins TRBV9 and TRBJ1-5; no firm D call. The CDR3 is made up of 14 amino acids. The germline V gene encodes CDR1 SGDLS and CDR2 YYNGEE. Trimming stripped 3 bases from V and 2 bases from J, with 9 bases between. CDR3 region: CASSAEWGNQPQHF. In DNA form, the CDR3 reads TGTGCCAGCAGCGCCGAGTGGGGCAATCAGCCCCAGCATTTT.

The chain combines TRBV27 with TRBJ2-1; D perhaps matches TRBD2 (5 bases). Per germline, CDR1 MNHEY and CDR2 SMNVEV (reference sequence). This CDR3 region has 11 residues. Trimming took off 6 bases at V and 5 bases at J, with 5 bases between the two ends. This CDR3 reads CASRRDNEQFF. In DNA, the CDR3 is TGTGCCAGCAGGAGGGACAATGAGCAGTTCTTC.